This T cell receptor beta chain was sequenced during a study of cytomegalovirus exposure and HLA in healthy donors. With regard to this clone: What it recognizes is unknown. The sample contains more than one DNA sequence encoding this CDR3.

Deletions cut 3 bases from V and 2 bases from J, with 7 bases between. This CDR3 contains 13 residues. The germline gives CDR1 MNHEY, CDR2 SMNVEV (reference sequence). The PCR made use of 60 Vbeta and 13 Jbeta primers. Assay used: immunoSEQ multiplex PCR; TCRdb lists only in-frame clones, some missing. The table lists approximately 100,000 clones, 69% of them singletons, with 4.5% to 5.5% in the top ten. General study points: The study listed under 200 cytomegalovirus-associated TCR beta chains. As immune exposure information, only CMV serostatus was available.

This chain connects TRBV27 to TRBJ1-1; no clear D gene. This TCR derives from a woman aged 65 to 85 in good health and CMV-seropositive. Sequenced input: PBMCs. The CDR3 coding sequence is TGTGCCAGCAGTTTGGGGAGAAACACTGAAGCTTTCTTT. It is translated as CASSLGRNTEAFF.